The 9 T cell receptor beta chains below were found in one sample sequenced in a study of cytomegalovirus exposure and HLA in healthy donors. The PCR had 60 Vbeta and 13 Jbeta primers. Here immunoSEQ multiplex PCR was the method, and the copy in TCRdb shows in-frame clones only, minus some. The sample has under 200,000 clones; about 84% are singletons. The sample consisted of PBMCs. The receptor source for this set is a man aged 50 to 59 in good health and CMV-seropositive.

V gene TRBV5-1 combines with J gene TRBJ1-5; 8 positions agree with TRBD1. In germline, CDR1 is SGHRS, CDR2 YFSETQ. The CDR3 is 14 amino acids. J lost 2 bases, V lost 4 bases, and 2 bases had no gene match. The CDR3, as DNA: TGCGCCAGCAGCAAGACAGGGGGCAATCAGCCCCAGCATTTT. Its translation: CASSKTGGNQPQHF.

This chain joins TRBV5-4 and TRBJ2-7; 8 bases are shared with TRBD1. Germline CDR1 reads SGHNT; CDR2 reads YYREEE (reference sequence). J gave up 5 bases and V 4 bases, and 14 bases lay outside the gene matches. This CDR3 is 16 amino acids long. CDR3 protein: CASSQKLTGAQDEQYF. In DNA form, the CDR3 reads TGTGCCAGCAGCCAAAAGTTGACAGGGGCCCAGGACGAGCAGTACTTC.

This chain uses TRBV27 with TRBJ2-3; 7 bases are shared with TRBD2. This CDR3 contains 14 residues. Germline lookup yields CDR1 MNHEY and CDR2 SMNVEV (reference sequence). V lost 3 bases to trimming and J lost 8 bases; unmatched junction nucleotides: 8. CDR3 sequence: CASSLGGRPATQYF. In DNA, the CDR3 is TGTGCCAGCAGTTTGGGAGGGCGCCCGGCTACGCAGTATTTT.

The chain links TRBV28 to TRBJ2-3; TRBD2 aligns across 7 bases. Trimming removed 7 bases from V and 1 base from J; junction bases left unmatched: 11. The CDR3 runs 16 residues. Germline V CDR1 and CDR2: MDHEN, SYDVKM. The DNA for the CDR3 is TGTGCCAGCACTACGACCAGCGGGAAAGGCACAGATACGCAGTATTTT. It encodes CASTTTSGKGTDTQYF.

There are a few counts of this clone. This chain's CDR3 is CASSLLGSLGTLAGSTDTQYF. In nucleotides, the CDR3 is TGTGCCAGCAGCCTCCTAGGGTCACTTGGTACCCTAGCGGGGTCCACAGATACGCAGTATTTT. The chain combines TRBV7-6 with TRBJ2-3; the match to TRBD2 covers 9 bases. Germline CDR1 is SGHVS and CDR2 is FNYEAQ. This CDR3 has 21 amino acids. Germline trimming cut 5 bases from V and 2 bases from J; bases unmatched to any gene: 23.

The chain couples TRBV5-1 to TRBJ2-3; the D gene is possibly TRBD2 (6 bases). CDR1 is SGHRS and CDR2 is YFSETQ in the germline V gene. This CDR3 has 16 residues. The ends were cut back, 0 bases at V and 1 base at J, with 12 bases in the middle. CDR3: CASSLVAGHGTDTQYF. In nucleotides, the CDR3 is TGCGCCAGCAGCTTGGTGGCGGGGCACGGCACAGATACGCAGTATTTT.

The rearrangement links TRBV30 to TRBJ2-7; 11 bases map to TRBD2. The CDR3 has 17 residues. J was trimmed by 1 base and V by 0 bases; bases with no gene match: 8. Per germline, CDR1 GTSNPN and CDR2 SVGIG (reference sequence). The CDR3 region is CAWSVRASGRRSYEQYF. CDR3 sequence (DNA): TGTGCCTGGAGTGTACGGGCTAGCGGGAGGAGATCCTACGAGCAGTACTTC.

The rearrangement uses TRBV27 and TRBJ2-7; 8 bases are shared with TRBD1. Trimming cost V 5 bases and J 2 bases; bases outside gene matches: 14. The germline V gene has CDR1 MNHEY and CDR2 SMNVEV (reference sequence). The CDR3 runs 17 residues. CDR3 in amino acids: CASSPLIRQGSPYEQYF. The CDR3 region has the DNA TGTGCCAGCAGTCCTCTAATTCGACAGGGGAGCCCCTACGAGCAGTACTTC.

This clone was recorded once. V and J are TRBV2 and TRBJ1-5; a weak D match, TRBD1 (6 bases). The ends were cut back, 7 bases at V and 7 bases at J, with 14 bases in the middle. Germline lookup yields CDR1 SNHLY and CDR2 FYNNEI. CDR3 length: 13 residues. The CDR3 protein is CASKPQGSQPQHF. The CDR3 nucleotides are TGTGCCAGCAAGCCACAGGGTAGCCAGCCCCAGCATTTT. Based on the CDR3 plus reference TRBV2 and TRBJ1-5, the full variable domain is EPEVTQTPSHQVTQMGQEVILRCVPISNHLYFYWYRQILGQKVEFLVSFYNNEISEKSEIFDDQFSVERPDGSNFTLKIRSTKLEDSAMYFCASKPQGSQPQHFGDGTRLSIL.